The T cell receptor beta chain described here comes from a study of CD8 T cells in ankylosing spondylitis. Overall study results and limits: Reportedly, matched ankylosing spondylitis synovial fluid was significantly enriched for disease-linked clones. Blood of patients with ankylosing spondylitis appeared to be characterized by a TCR beta motif of fewer than 10 highly homologous variants.

TCRdb redid the calling of the 5' RACE reads with MiXCR, one entry per CDR3 protein. The top ten hold roughly 0.51% of the sample, which has about 840,000 distinct CDR3 sequences, 12% seen once. This CDR3 has 13 residues. Germline V gene data show CDR1 as MNHEY and CDR2 as SVGAGI. J gave up 8 bases and V 6 bases, and 6 bases lay outside the gene matches. This clonotype has just a few counts. Antigen: not known. The sequencing sample was made of blood, either unsorted or a sorted T cell fraction (not recorded which). This TCR was recovered from a male donor with ankylosing spondylitis. V and J are TRBV6-5 and TRBJ1-2; 10 bases fit TRBD1. CDR3 sequence (DNA): TGTGCCAGCAGATATGGACAGGGGGGGGGCTACACCTTC. This sequence encodes CASRYGQGGGYTF.